This T cell receptor beta chain was identified during a study of T cell repertoires in cytomegalovirus infection. At the level of the study: HLA-B-restricted CMV epitopes that are well studied were used alongside recently identified HLA-C-restricted ones. It was the public TCR beta signatures that indicated both CMV infection and matching HLA type.

Concerning this clonotype itself: What it binds is not known.

TCRdb used MiXCR to reprocess the reads, holding one entry per CDR3 protein. This table holds around 430,000 distinct CDR3 sequences, 40% to 50% found once. The sample was cultured PBMCs, taken from culture after CMV antigen stimulation. The TCR sequence derives from a human donor in good health (CMV status not recorded). Some clones in this sample may be carry-over from other donors' samples.

CDR3 in DNA: TGTGCCAGCTCATTGGCCCAGCGCGCTAATGAAAAACTGTTTTTT. Amino acids: CASSLAQRANEKLFF. V usage is TRBV18 and J usage is TRBJ1-4; D is unresolved. The V end was cut by 5 bases, the J end by 3 bases, with 13 bases between. CDR3 size: 15 residues. Germline lookup yields CDR1 KGHSH and CDR2 LQKENI.